This record looks at one T cell receptor beta chain sequence and its context. Its specificity is unknown. The sample comes from a study of T and B cells in COVID-19 patients. In the study overall: Comorbidities linked to unfavorable COVID-19 outcome were present in 18 of 20 active-infection patients. Study-wide results and limits: No sequencing was yet done of CD4+, regulatory or CD8+ subsets, or of SARS-CoV-2-responsive or tetramer+ sorted cells. Clonality of TRB repertoires was high in active COVID-19; recovery brought above-healthy diversity and richness.

TRB was amplified from about 240-490 ng of blood genomic DNA. BIOMED2 TRB-A/B primer pools were used in multiplex TRB PCR. TCRdb processed the multiplex PCR reads anew with MiXCR; each CDR3 protein has one entry. This sample has some 13,000 distinct CDR3 sequences, with roughly 27% found just once. Germline V gives CDR1 MDHEN, CDR2 SYDVKM. V lost 8 bases to trimming and J lost 2 bases, with 18 bases between them. There are 15 residues in the CDR3. This TCR came from a human donor who had recovered from COVID-19. Sequencing was carried out using blood. This rearrangement joins TRBV28 to TRBJ2-5; TRBD2 is a possible D gene (7 bases). Here the CDR3 DNA reads TGTGCCAGCGGACTAGGTGGGGACACGCAAGAGACCCAGTACTTC. Its translation: CASGLGGDTQETQYF.